Listed below are T cell receptor beta chains from one sample, sequenced in a study of T cell responses to AZD1222 COVID-19 vaccine. Data came from immunoSEQ multiplex PCR; TCRdb stores just in-frame clones and leaves some out. The sample yields about 190,000 clones, 90% to 95% seen once. Sequenced here: peripheral blood, sampled on day 0 of AZD1222 vaccination. These receptors all come from an adult in good health. CDR3s include the opening cysteine and the closing phenylalanine or tryptophan. A D gene is named only where the DNA matches it firmly. Clone size appears in some rows only: once, few, many, or a class for an expanded clone.

D gene	V gene	J gene	clone size	CDR3 protein	CDR3 DNA
NA	TRBV6-1	TRBJ1-1	NA	CASSEWDLAFF	TGTGCCAGCAGTGAATGGGACCTGGCTTTCTTT
NA	TRBV2	TRBJ1-1	NA	CASRGRRQNTEAFF	TGTGCCAGCAGGGGCCGCAGACAGAACACTGAAGCTTTCTTT
TRBD2	TRBV9	TRBJ2-5	NA	CASSVETSGGQETQYF	TGTGCCAGCAGCGTAGAAACTAGCGGGGGCCAAGAGACCCAGTACTTC
NA	TRBV7-3	TRBJ1-2	NA	CASSRTSQAQGGYTF	TGTGCCAGCAGCAGAACAAGCCAGGCTCAAGGAGGGTACACCTTC
NA	TRBV15	TRBJ1-1	NA	CATSRDAGRNTEAFF	TGTGCCACCAGCAGAGATGCGGGCAGGAACACTGAAGCTTTCTTT
NA	TRBV11-1	TRBJ2-7	NA	CASSPESASNEQYF	TGTGCCAGCAGCCCCGAAAGCGCGTCAAACGAGCAGTACTTC
NA	TRBV5-1	TRBJ2-7	NA	CASSYSGGEQYF	TGCGCCAGCAGCTACTCTGGGGGCGAACAGTACTTC
TRBD1	TRBV7-9	TRBJ2-7	NA	CASSFKATGTGVEQYF	TGTGCCAGCAGCTTTAAGGCAACCGGGACAGGGGTCGAGCAGTACTTC
TRBD2	TRBV28	TRBJ2-1	once	CASTSGGYNEQFF	TGTGCCAGTACTAGCGGGGGGTACAATGAGCAGTTCTTC
NA	TRBV7-6	TRBJ1-3	NA	CASQLAGADSGNTIYF	TGTGCCAGCCAACTCGCCGGGGCGGACTCTGGAAACACCATATATTTT
NA	TRBV6-5	TRBJ2-7	NA	CASRASAYEQYF	TGTGCCAGCAGGGCCAGCGCCTACGAGCAGTACTTC
NA	TRBV9	TRBJ2-2	few	CASSPPGSYLGELFF	TGTGCCAGCAGCCCTCCCGGGAGTTACCTTGGGGAGCTGTTTTTT
NA	TRBV5-8	TRBJ1-2	NA	CASSPPLRSNYGYTF	TGTGCCAGCAGCCCCCCTCTTCGGTCTAACTATGGCTACACCTTC
TRBD1	TRBV12-3/TRBV12-4	TRBJ1-2	medium-sized	CASSLTTGDGYTF	TGTGCCAGCAGTTTAACGACAGGGGATGGCTACACCTTC
TRBD1	TRBV5-1	TRBJ2-7	NA	CASSSIGTDTYEQYF	TGCGCCAGCAGCTCGATAGGGACAGACACCTACGAGCAGTACTTC
NA	TRBV27	TRBJ2-1	NA	CASSSIVRGIYHEQFF	TGTGCCAGCAGCTCAATAGTGAGGGGGATCTACCATGAGCAGTTCTTC
NA	TRBV4-3	TRBJ2-5	NA	CASSQDRGFQETQYF	TGCGCCAGCAGCCAAGACCGGGGCTTCCAAGAGACCCAGTACTTC
NA	TRBV30	TRBJ2-7	NA	CAWSGGSTYEQYF	TGTGCCTGGAGTGGGGGCAGCACCTACGAGCAGTACTTC
NA	TRBV5-6	TRBJ2-3	NA	CASSLFGARWIDTQYF	TGTGCCAGCAGCTTGTTCGGGGCACGGTGGATAGATACGCAGTATTTT
NA	TRBV27	TRBJ2-3	NA	CASSWYSSGDTQYF	TGTGCCAGCAGTTGGTACAGTTCTGGGGATACGCAGTATTTT
TRBD1	TRBV19	TRBJ1-2	NA	CASSQPTGTGDGVYGYTF	TGTGCCAGTAGTCAACCGACCGGGACAGGGGACGGAGTCTATGGCTACACCTTC
TRBD1	TRBV4-3	TRBJ1-4	NA	CASSQNQPGQRNEKLFF	TGCGCCAGCAGCCAAAACCAACCGGGACAGAGGAATGAAAAACTGTTTTTT
NA	TRBV6-5	TRBJ2-2	NA	CASSLGTSAGGELFF	TGTGCCAGCAGCCTCGGGACTTCTGCGGGGGGGGAGCTGTTTTTT
NA	TRBV6-6	TRBJ2-7	once	CASSYSGVLYEQYF	TGTGCCAGCAGTTACTCTGGCGTACTCTACGAGCAGTACTTC
NA	TRBV21-1	TRBJ2-1	NA	CASTTDGRNEQFF	TGTGCCAGCACCACGGACGGAAGAAATGAGCAGTTCTTC
TRBD1	TRBV28	TRBJ1-2	NA	CASRETGGYGYTF	TGTGCCAGCAGAGAGACAGGGGGCTATGGCTACACCTTC
NA	TRBV12-3/TRBV12-4	TRBJ2-7	NA	CASSPWWGYEQYF	TGTGCCAGCAGCCCCTGGTGGGGCTACGAGCAGTACTTC
TRBD1	TRBV28	TRBJ1-1	NA	CATQFPGTGGFSEAFF	TGTGCCACCCAGTTTCCAGGTACAGGGGGCTTCTCTGAAGCTTTCTTT
NA	TRBV7-7	TRBJ1-4	NA	CASSPSGVLVGREKLFF	TGTGCTAGCAGCCCCAGCGGGGTTCTGGTGGGGCGTGAAAAACTGTTTTTT
TRBD1	TRBV5-4	TRBJ1-2	NA	CASSLEGRQGTSGGYTF	TGTGCCAGCAGCTTGGAGGGCCGACAGGGGACTTCGGGGGGCTACACCTTC
NA	TRBV4-2	TRBJ1-2	NA	CASSPLLRRSTTIYGYTF	TGTGCCAGCAGCCCGCTATTGAGGAGGTCCACGACGATCTATGGCTACACCTTC
NA	TRBV11-2	TRBJ1-1	NA	CASSLTGNTEAFF	TGTGCCAGCAGCCTGACAGGGAACACTGAAGCTTTCTTT
NA	TRBV25-1	TRBJ2-3	NA	CASSEEGRGRSDTQYF	TGTGCCAGCAGTGAAGAAGGGAGGGGGCGCTCAGATACGCAGTATTTT
NA	TRBV15	TRBJ2-7	NA	CATSRDPSDTYEQYF	TGTGCCACCAGCAGAGATCCGTCCGATACCTACGAGCAGTACTTC
TRBD1	TRBV7-3	TRBJ2-3	NA	CASSWDSRFTQYF	TGTGCCAGCAGCTGGGACAGTCGTTTTACGCAGTATTTT
TRBD2	TRBV7-9	TRBJ2-1	NA	CASSLPTGTSGYSYNEQFF	TGTGCCAGCAGCTTACCCACAGGGACTAGCGGTTACTCCTACAATGAGCAGTTCTTC
TRBD2	TRBV19	TRBJ2-1	NA	CASSRTGTSGPYNEQFF	TGTGCCAGTAGTAGGACCGGGACTAGCGGACCCTACAATGAGCAGTTCTTC
NA	TRBV6-5	TRBJ2-3	few	CASSLRGEDTQYF	TGTGCCAGCAGTTTGAGAGGGGAGGATACGCAGTATTTT
NA	TRBV29-1	TRBJ2-1	NA	CSTPWSYNEQFF	TGCAGCACCCCCTGGAGTTACAATGAGCAGTTCTTC
NA	TRBV20-1	TRBJ2-7	few	CSASGGEARAVFEQYF	TGCAGTGCTAGTGGCGGGGAAGCCAGGGCCGTTTTCGAGCAGTACTTC
TRBD1	TRBV30	TRBJ1-1	NA	CAWWTGGTEAFF	TGTGCCTGGTGGACAGGGGGAACTGAAGCTTTCTTT
NA	TRBV13	TRBJ1-5	NA	CASSSTATPRDGNNQPQHF	TGTGCCAGCAGCTCCACAGCAACACCCCGGGACGGGAACAATCAGCCCCAGCATTTT
NA	TRBV6-6	TRBJ1-1	NA	CASSYYTEAFF	TGTGCCAGCAGTTACTACACTGAAGCTTTCTTT
TRBD2	TRBV14	TRBJ2-3	NA	CASSQDPGLAGGPGDTQYF	TGTGCCAGCAGCCAAGATCCGGGACTTGCGGGAGGGCCCGGAGATACGCAGTATTTT
NA	TRBV5-4	TRBJ1-2	NA	CASSHREPYYGYTF	TGTGCCAGCAGTCACCGGGAACCCTACTATGGCTACACCTTC
NA	TRBV7-8	TRBJ2-5	NA	CASSLAVLETQYF	TGTGCCAGCAGCTTAGCTGTGCTAGAGACCCAGTACTTC
NA	TRBV3-1/TRBV3-2	TRBJ1-5	NA	CASSPAVAGNQPQHF	TGTGCCAGCAGCCCAGCCGTGGCGGGCAATCAGCCCCAGCATTTT
NA	TRBV10-3	TRBJ1-1	NA	CAISESRGDTEAFF	TGTGCCATCAGTGAGTCGAGGGGAGACACTGAAGCTTTCTTT
NA	TRBV6-5	TRBJ1-1	NA	CASKYGQPNTEAFF	TGTGCCAGCAAGTATGGACAACCGAACACTGAAGCTTTCTTT
NA	TRBV24-1	TRBJ1-5	once	CANTLATGNQPQHF	TGTGCCAACACGCTAGCGACAGGCAATCAGCCCCAGCATTTT
NA	TRBV29-1	TRBJ2-3	NA	CSVAPGHRSPDTQYF	TGCAGCGTTGCGCCGGGTCATCGGTCCCCAGATACGCAGTATTTT
NA	TRBV5-1	TRBJ2-1	NA	CASSQTGTGSYNEQFF	TGCGCCAGCAGCCAAACCGGGACCGGCTCCTACAATGAGCAGTTCTTC
TRBD2	TRBV19	TRBJ2-4	NA	CASNDGGAKNIQYF	TGTGCCAGTAACGACGGGGGGGCCAAAAACATTCAGTACTTC
TRBD2	TRBV29-1	TRBJ2-3	NA	CSVEGVAGADTQYF	TGCAGCGTTGAAGGTGTGGCGGGAGCAGATACGCAGTATTTT
NA	TRBV28	TRBJ1-2	NA	CASSQGNYGYTF	TGTGCCAGCAGTCAGGGGAACTATGGCTACACCTTC
NA	TRBV28	TRBJ2-3	NA	CASSPIGGSTDTQYF	TGTGCCAGCAGCCCCATTGGGGGTAGCACAGATACGCAGTATTTT
NA	TRBV3-1/TRBV3-2	TRBJ2-5	once	CASSQVAVGPQETQYF	TGTGCCAGCAGCCAAGTAGCAGTGGGACCCCAAGAGACCCAGTACTTC
NA	TRBV6-5	TRBJ1-6	NA	CASSYSGSHNSPLHF	TGTGCCAGCAGTTATTCGGGGTCGCATAATTCACCCCTCCACTTT
NA	TRBV3-1/TRBV3-2	TRBJ2-2	NA	CASSGGSGELFF	TGTGCCAGCAGCGGTGGGAGCGGGGAGCTGTTTTTT